A single sample is the source of the 29 T cell receptor beta chains below, sequenced in a study of tumor-infiltrating lymphocytes in glioblastoma multiforme (TCRdb year 2017). Sequencing used an Illumina HiSeq 2500. A modified ARM-PCR protocol with multiple V-beta primers and a C-beta primer was used to build TCRB libraries from RNA via three nested multiplex PCR rounds. In TCRdb, the public reads were trimmed at Q25 with fastp and aligned with MiXCR, with productive beta chains retained. One record per CDR3 amino acid sequence lists the most common genes and DNA. The sample profile shows approximately 30,000 distinct CDR3 sequences; roughly 64% of them were found once. The leading ten clones occupy around 35% of the sample. The source material was brain tumor tissue. Receptors were obtained from a male donor with glioblastoma.

Many counts were recorded for this clonotype. The rearrangement links TRBV4-2 to TRBJ2-1, with D possibly TRBD2 on 5 matching bases. The germline CDR1 and CDR2 sequences are LGHNA and YNFKEQ. This CDR3 spans 15 amino acids. V lost 1 base to trimming and J lost 7 bases, with 14 bases between them. Written as DNA, the CDR3 is TGTGCCAGCAGCCAAGTGCCTGCGGGTTCGAATGAGCAGTTCTTC. It encodes CASSQVPAGSNEQFF.

A word on this clonotype: A junction end diverges from the germline sequence, so it may reflect a read error. The chain is built from TRBV29-1 and TRBJ1-2; D remains unclear. The CDR3 covers 11 residues. Germline values: CDR1 SQVTM, CDR2 ANQGSEA. The CDR3 region is CSAEEVYGYIF. Here the CDR3 DNA reads TGCAGCGCTGAAGAAGTCTATGGCTACATCTTC.

The chain uses TRBV2 and TRBJ2-7; maybe TRBD1 (6 bases). Trimming removed 7 bases from V and 0 bases from J, with 13 bases in between. The CDR3 sequence is 14 residues long. Germline loops: CDR1 SNHLY, CDR2 FYNNEI. This chain's CDR3 is CASTRTASSYEQYF. CDR3 coding DNA: TGTGCCAGCACAAGGACAGCGAGCTCCTACGAGCAGTACTTC.

With respect to this clonotype: This may be a read error: a much more frequent sequence differs by one nucleotide. V and J are TRBV7-9 and TRBJ1-2; TRBD1 is a possible D gene (5 bases). V gave up 9 bases and J gave up 7 bases, with 21 bases separating them. CDR1 is SEHNR, CDR2 FQNEAQ, per germline (reference sequence). This CDR3 contains 14 residues. The CDR3 reads CASSYQTAQSGYTF. CDR3 DNA sequence: TGTGCCAGTTCCTACCAGACAGCTCAATCTGGCTACACCTTC.

This clonotype was seen only once. The rearrangement links TRBV28 to TRBJ1-6; D not resolved. The germline V gene has CDR1 MDHEN and CDR2 SYDVKM. Deletions cut 2 bases from V and 0 bases from J, with 11 bases between. The CDR3 contains 17 residues. The CDR3 coding sequence is TGTGCCAGCAGTTTAATGGCCGGTAGCTCCTATAATTCACCCCTCCACTTT. Amino acid sequence: CASSLMAGSSYNSPLHF.

This clonotype was counted once. This CDR3 is missing its conserved last phenylalanine or tryptophan, likely due to a read error. V gene TRBV5-6 combines with J gene TRBJ2-1; 10 bases are shared with TRBD2. The CDR3 length is 16 residues. Germline CDR1 reads SGHDT; CDR2 reads YYEEEE. The CDR3 is CASTLYKLAGENEQFS. The CDR3 DNA is TGTGCCAGCACCTTGTATAAGCTAGCGGGAGAAAATGAGCAGTTCTCC.

On this clonotype itself: One end of the junction varies from germline; a read error may be responsible. The rearrangement uses TRBV20-1 and TRBJ2-5; D is uncertain. The CDR3 loop spans 12 amino acids. CDR1 is DFQATT and CDR2 is SNEGSKA in the germline V gene (reference sequence). The DNA for the CDR3 is TGCAGTGCTTCATGGGGTAGAAAGACCCAGTGCTTC. Encoded protein: CSASWGRKTQCF.

The rearrangement joins TRBV28 to TRBJ2-1, with D possibly TRBD1 on 5 matching bases. Germline assignment: CDR1 MDHEN and CDR2 SYDVKM. This CDR3 has 15 amino acids. The ends were cut back, 5 bases at V and 0 bases at J, with 11 bases in the middle. DNA of the CDR3: TGTGCCAGCAGTCGACAGAGAAGCTCCTACAATGAGCAGTTCTTC. Its protein product is CASSRQRSSYNEQFF.

V and J are TRBV20-1 and TRBJ2-7, with 9 bases identical to TRBD2. Trimming took 6 bases from V and 2 from J; bases not matched to a gene: 11. In germline, CDR1 is DFQATT, CDR2 SNEGSKA (reference sequence). The CDR3 runs 15 residues. The CDR3 region has the DNA TGCAGTGCCCAGGATGGGACTAGCCCAACCTACGAGCAGTACTTC. It translates to CSAQDGTSPTYEQYF.

The chain combines TRBV14 with TRBJ1-1; D is uncertain. The CDR3 spans 13 residues. CDR1 is SGHDN and CDR2 is FVKESK in the germline V gene. The ends were cut back, 9 bases at V and 5 bases at J, with 16 bases in the middle. The CDR3 DNA reads as TGTGCCAGTGGCCGCGACACGAATACTGAAGCTTTCTTT. Its protein is CASGRDTNTEAFF.

A remark on this clonotype: One junction end does not reproduce the germline sequence, and a read error may be involved. This chain connects TRBV20-1 to TRBJ2-1; weak D call: TRBD2 (6 bases). The germline V gene has CDR1 DFQATT and CDR2 SNEGSKA (reference sequence). The CDR3 has 16 amino acids. CDR3 nucleotides: TGCAGTGTTAGTCGACCGGGACTGGCGGGAATGAATGAGCAGCTCTTC. Translated, it gives CSVSRPGLAGMNEQLF.

Points on this clonotype: This CDR3 is missing its conserved last phenylalanine or tryptophan, likely due to a read error. The DNA is left out, because the CDR3 cannot be placed on it with certainty; the CDR3 is given as TCRdb lists it. V gene TRBV29-1 combines with J gene TRBJ2-5; the table's D call, TRBD1, has no DNA check behind it. The CDR3 totals 12 residues, both ends included. The germline gives CDR1 SQVTM, CDR2 ANQGSEA. This CDR3 is CSGQGIGETQYS.

Only a few counts were recorded for this clonotype. The DNA for the CDR3 is TGTGCCAGCAAATCGGCTAGCGGGAGCTACGAGCAGTACTTC. Translated: CASKSASGSYEQYF. The chain couples TRBV2 to TRBJ2-7, with 10 bases that match TRBD2. Germline assignment: CDR1 SNHLY and CDR2 FYNNEI. Losses at the gene ends were 7 bases for V and 3 bases for J; bases not matched to a gene: 6. This CDR3 is 14 amino acids long. The whole variable domain, remainder taken from reference TRBV2 and TRBJ2-7, is EPEVTQTPSHQVTQMGQEVILRCVPISNHLYFYWYRQILGQKVEFLVSFYNNEISEKSEIFDDQFSVERPDGSNFTLKIRSTKLEDSAMYFCASKSASGSYEQYFGPGTRLTVT.

This clonotype has ten or more counts. V is TRBV6-5 and J is TRBJ2-5, with TRBD2 matching 9 bases. Germline CDR1 MNHEY, CDR2 SVGAGI. Trimming cost V 7 bases and J 2 bases; bases outside gene matches: 17. The CDR3 contains 18 residues. CDR3 sequence reads: CASKRGSATSGRQETQYF. The CDR3 DNA is TGTGCCAGCAAGAGAGGTAGTGCGACTAGCGGAAGACAAGAGACCCAGTACTTC.

This clonotype appeared a few times. This chain uses TRBV7-9 with TRBJ1-1; perhaps TRBD1 as D (5 bases). V lost 6 bases to trimming and J lost 5 bases, with 10 bases between them. This CDR3 has 12 amino acids. Germline values: CDR1 SEHNR, CDR2 FQNEAQ (reference sequence). The DNA for the CDR3 is TGTGCCAGCAGGCTAGGGGTGACTGAAGCTTTCTTT. Translating it yields CASRLGVTEAFF.

Many counts were recorded for this clonotype. The genes are TRBV20-1 and TRBJ1-1; D is unresolved. CDR3 length: 14 residues. Germline loops: CDR1 DFQATT, CDR2 SNEGSKA (reference sequence). V was pared by 6 bases and J by 6 bases, with 20 bases between. The CDR3 DNA reads TGCAGTGCCATTAATCGTCGACTTAGCGCTGAAGCTTTCTTT. Translation gives CSAINRRLSAEAFF.

This clonotype was observed once. The rearrangement uses TRBV6-5 and TRBJ2-7; 7 positions agree with TRBD2. V was clipped by 6 bases and J by 8 bases; unmatched bases: 10. The germline gives CDR1 MNHEY, CDR2 SVGAGI. The CDR3 totals 13 residues. As DNA, the CDR3 is TGTGCCAGCAGCTACGTTGCGGGAGATAAGCAGTACTTC. The encoded protein is CASSYVAGDKQYF.

This chain joins TRBV30 and TRBJ2-3; tentative D call: TRBD2 (6 bases). The CDR3 runs 14 residues. V was cut by 2 bases and J by 1 base, with 10 bases left in between. Germline lookup yields CDR1 GTSNPN and CDR2 SVGIG (reference sequence). CDR3 loop: CAWSSAGRTDTQYF. The CDR3 DNA follows: TGTGCCTGGAGTTCAGCGGGCCGCACAGATACGCAGTATTTT.

Concerning this clonotype itself: One end of the junction does not line up with germline, which may come from a read error. V and J are TRBV20-1 and TRBJ2-7, with D possibly matching TRBD1 (5 bases). CDR1 and CDR2 from the germline V gene are DFQATT and SNEGSKA (reference sequence). The CDR3 runs 14 residues. CDR3 sequence (DNA): TGCAGTGCTGGGAAGGACAACGGAAACTACGAGCAGTATTTC. This gives the protein CSAGKDNGNYEQYF.

Concerning this clonotype: At one of its ends the junction is not consistent with the germline gene, which may arise from a read error. V is TRBV11-2 and J is TRBJ2-1; 9 positions agree with TRBD2. This CDR3 is 17 amino acids long. Germline assignment: CDR1 SGHAT and CDR2 FQNNGV. DNA for the CDR3: TGTGCCCGCAGCTCCACCGAGGGACAAGCGGGAGGTGGTGAGCAGTTCTTC. Translated, it gives CARSSTEGQAGGGEQFF.

In the case of this clonotype: A much larger clone is a single base away; this may be a read error. The chain has TRBV5-1 and TRBJ1-6, with TRBD1 as a possible D gene (6 bases). Germline V gene data show CDR1 as SGHRS and CDR2 as YFSETQ. The CDR3 has 15 residues. The chain's CDR3 is CASRRGSSYNSPFHF. CDR3 sequence (DNA): TGCGCCAGCAGAAGGGGGAGCTCCTATAATTCACCCTTCCACTTT.

Ten or more counts support this clonotype. In DNA, the CDR3 is TGCAGTGCTAGCCCCCTCCCCCGGGACAGGGTTATCAATGAGCAGTTCTTC. Its translation is CSASPLPRDRVINEQFF. J is TRBJ2-1 and V is TRBV20-1, with 9 bases that match TRBD1. CDR1 is DFQATT and CDR2 is SNEGSKA in the germline V gene (reference sequence). J gave up 6 bases and V 3 bases, and 15 bases lay outside the gene matches. This CDR3 has 17 amino acids.

Remarks on this clonotype: The CDR3 end shows no conserved phenylalanine or tryptophan, and so a read error is likely. The V and J genes are TRBV20-1 and TRBJ2-1, with D possibly matching TRBD2 (5 bases). The V end lost 3 bases, the J end lost 5 bases, and 20 bases lay between the germline ends. This CDR3 region has 16 residues. Germline V gives CDR1 DFQATT, CDR2 SNEGSKA (reference sequence). CDR3 sequence (DNA): TGCAGTGCTAGGGACCTAGCAGGAGATACCCACAATGAGCAGTTCATC. It codes for CSARDLAGDTHNEQFI.

The chain links TRBV29-1 to TRBJ2-7; D not resolved. There are 15 residues in the CDR3. Trimming pared 3 bases from V and 3 bases from J, leaving 18 bases between. Germline CDR1 SQVTM, CDR2 ANQGSEA. DNA for the CDR3: TGCAGCGTTGATGCCCCCAAGTGTACTTACTACGAGCAGTACTTC. Amino acid sequence: CSVDAPKCTYYEQYF.

About this clonotype itself: An end of the junction does not agree with germline; a read error may underlie this. This chain uses TRBV29-1 with TRBJ2-7, with no clear D. Germline CDR1 SQVTM, CDR2 ANQGSEA. The CDR3 is 12 residues long. CDR3 residues: CSVVSTLYEQNF. The CDR3 coding sequence is TGCAGCGTTGTCTCCACCCTCTACGAGCAGAACTTC.

Worth noting for this clonotype: Being one base from a much bigger clone, this may be a read error. The gene calls are TRBV2 and TRBJ2-4; 9 bases are a match to TRBD1. The CDR3 covers 13 residues. The V gene's germline CDR1 is SNHLY and CDR2 FYNNEI. CDR3 DNA: TGTGTCAGCAGTGGACAGGGGATGGACATTCAGTACTTC. It is translated as CVSSGQGMDIQYF.

This chain links TRBV5-1 with TRBJ2-7; 8 positions match TRBD1. The CDR3 has 14 amino acids. CDR1 and CDR2 from the germline V gene are SGHRS and YFSETQ. V shed 5 bases, J shed 5 bases, and the junction held 9 bases outside the gene matches. The CDR3 protein is CASRCGTGRNEQYF. The CDR3, as DNA: TGCGCCAGCAGGTGTGGGACAGGCAGAAACGAGCAGTACTTC.

Concerning this clonotype: This likely comes from a read error, as the CDR3 has no conserved phenylalanine or tryptophan at its end. The rearrangement links TRBV6-1 to TRBJ1-2, with D tentatively TRBD1 (6 bases). The CDR3 runs 14 residues. Trimming stripped 0 bases from V and 4 bases from J, with 9 bases between. Per germline, CDR1 MNHNS and CDR2 SASEGT. The CDR3 nucleotides are TGTGCCAGCAGTGAAGCGGGGGGCGGCTATGGCTACACCTCC. Its translation is CASSEAGGGYGYTS.

A remark on this clonotype: Since the CDR3 does not end with the conserved phenylalanine or tryptophan, this likely comes from a read error. This CDR3 is CASSSRQGEGAFL. CDR3 in DNA: TGTGCCAGCAGTTCCAGACAGGGGGAGGGCGCTTTCTTG. The rearrangement links TRBV12-3 or TRBV12-4 to TRBJ1-1; 9 positions agree with TRBD1. V lost 4 bases to trimming and J lost 11 bases; unmatched junction nucleotides: 8. CDR3 size: 13 residues.